This record covers a single T cell receptor (beta chain). This sample was taken from a study of blood T cell repertoires in COVID-19. The length of the CDR3 is 12 residues. Germline V lookup: CDR1 SGHAT, CDR2 FQNNGV. V lost 1 base and J lost 5, with 5 bases in between. TCRdb's table, derived via immunoSEQ multiplex PCR, lists solely in-frame clones and lacks some. This sample carries 200,000 to 250,000 clones, approximately 82% of them seen once, and the ten largest clones take around 2%. The source is a woman at least 80 years old with acute or convalescent COVID-19. This chain uses TRBV11-2 with TRBJ2-5; D is ambiguous. The sequenced material came from peripheral blood. As DNA, the CDR3 is TGTGCCAGCAGCTTAGCGGTTGAGACCCAGTACTTC. Its translation is CASSLAVETQYF.